A single sample gave rise to the 24 T cell receptor beta chains below, sequenced in a study of cytomegalovirus exposure and HLA in healthy donors. Primers for the PCR totalled 60 Vbeta and 13 Jbeta. The method was immunoSEQ multiplex PCR; TCRdb's version includes in-frame clones alone and lacks a portion of them. The sample lists 200,000 to 250,000 clones, 70% to 90% occurring once. Sample: PBMCs. Receptor source: a human donor in good health.

The rearrangement joins TRBV2 to TRBJ2-7; TRBD2 matches 8 bases. In germline, CDR1 is SNHLY, CDR2 FYNNEI. V lost 7 bases and J lost 3; bases outside the gene matches: 8. This CDR3 has 14 residues. This chain's CDR3 is CASIYGTRNYEQYF. CDR3 coding DNA: TGTGCCAGCATTTACGGGACTAGAAACTACGAGCAGTACTTC.

The CDR3 DNA reads as TGTGCCAGCAGCACGCGCCCCAGCGCGGGAGTAGACGAGACCCAGTACTTC. Amino acid sequence: CASSTRPSAGVDETQYF. This chain connects TRBV7-9 to TRBJ2-5, with TRBD2 matching 7 bases. The length of the CDR3 is 17 residues. Germline V gene sequence: CDR1 SEHNR, CDR2 FQNEAQ (reference sequence). V was pared by 5 bases and J by 5 bases, with 17 bases of the junction left unmatched. The variable domain in full, completed from reference TRBV7-9 and TRBJ2-5, reads DTGVSQNPRHKITKRGQNVTFRCDPISEHNRLYWYRQTLGQGPEFLTYFQNEAQLEKSRLLSDRFSAERPKGSFSTLEIQRTEQGDSAMYLCASSTRPSAGVDETQYFGPGTRLLVL.

This chain joins TRBV20-1 and TRBJ2-5; 9 positions match TRBD2. The J call is in doubt because the DNA end fits TRBJ2-7 better. The CDR3 totals 11 residues. Germline CDR1 is DFQATT and CDR2 is SNEGSKA (reference sequence). The DNA for the CDR3 is TGCAGTGCTCGGACTAGCGACGAGCAGTACTTC. This encodes CSARTSDEQYF.

This clone has more than one count but fewer than ten. The V call is TRBV9, the J call TRBJ2-7; TRBD2 matches at 10 bases. V lost 5 bases, J lost 6 bases, and 14 bases stayed unmatched. This CDR3 contains 16 residues. Germline V gene data show CDR1 as SGDLS and CDR2 as YYNGEE. Written as DNA, the CDR3 is TGTGCCAGCAGTCCTATCATTACTAGCGGGATCATCGAGCAGTACTTC. As protein: CASSPIITSGIIEQYF.

This chain joins TRBV6-1 and TRBJ1-2; D may be TRBD1 (5 bases). Trimming stripped 1 base from V and 4 bases from J, with 13 bases between. From germline, CDR1 is MNHNS and CDR2 SASEGT. The CDR3 is 15 amino acids. CDR3 protein: CASSEGVGGAYGYTF. The CDR3 DNA sequence: TGTGCCAGCAGTGAAGGGGTCGGGGGTGCCTATGGCTACACCTTC.

This chain connects TRBV4-1 to TRBJ2-3, with D unresolved. The CDR3 consists of 12 residues. With 4 bases removed from V and 6 bases from J, the gap between germline ends came to 8 bases. Germline V gene sequence: CDR1 MGHRA, CDR2 YSYEKL. This CDR3 is CASSLAVDTQYF. CDR3 in DNA: TGCGCCAGCAGCCTAGCAGTGGATACGCAGTATTTT.

This rearrangement joins TRBV28 to TRBJ2-1, with TRBD1 identical over 11 bases. The V gene end was trimmed by 8 bases and the J gene end by 0 bases; junction bases not matched to a gene: 15. In germline, CDR1 is MDHEN, CDR2 SYDVKM. The CDR3 extends over 19 amino acids. The DNA of the CDR3 is TGTGCCAGCCGGAAGGACAGGGGGCAGGGATCGAGCTCCTACAATGAGCAGTTCTTC. The encoded protein is CASRKDRGQGSSSYNEQFF. The full variable domain, its missing parts supplied by reference TRBV28 and TRBJ2-1, is DVKVTQSSRYLVKRTGEKVFLECVQDMDHENMFWYRQDPGLGLRLIYFSYDVKMKEKGDIPEGYSVSREKKERFSLILESASTNQTSMYLCASRKDRGQGSSSYNEQFFGPGTRLTVL.

The chain recombines TRBV29-1 with TRBJ2-1, with TRBD2 matching over 9 bases. V dropped 8 bases and J dropped 7; count of bases not matched to a gene: 12. Germline V lookup: CDR1 SQVTM, CDR2 ANQGSEA. CDR3 length equals 14 residues. The CDR3 DNA reads as TGCAGCTCAACTAGCGGGTTTGGGGGGAATGAGCAGTTCTTC. Protein sequence: CSSTSGFGGNEQFF.

V gene TRBV2 combines with J gene TRBJ2-5, with 16 bases fitting TRBD2. J gave up 11 bases and V 3 bases, and 12 bases lay outside the gene matches. The CDR3 has 17 amino acids. Germline lookup yields CDR1 SNHLY and CDR2 FYNNEI. CDR3: CASSEMTPGTSGRGQYF. CDR3 DNA sequence: TGTGCCAGCAGTGAGATGACCCCCGGGACTAGCGGGAGGGGGCAGTACTTC.

About this clone: Germline and junction disagree at one end, which may indicate a read error. The rearrangement joins TRBV7-9 to TRBJ2-2, with D perhaps TRBD2 (5 bases). This CDR3 has 13 residues. Germline CDR1 SEHNR, CDR2 FQNEAQ (reference sequence). The CDR3 DNA reads as TGTGCCAGCAGCCTAGCCGGGGCCGGGGAGCTGTTTTTT. Translating it yields CASSLAGAGELFF.

The chain is built from TRBV5-1 and TRBJ2-3, with TRBD1 identical over 8 bases. J lost 2 bases, V lost 7 bases, and 9 bases had no gene match. This CDR3 has 15 residues. From germline, CDR1 is SGHRS and CDR2 YFSETQ. CDR3 in amino acids: CASGLQGAYTDTQYF. CDR3 sequence (DNA): TGCGCCAGCGGGCTCCAGGGGGCCTACACAGATACGCAGTATTTT.

The rearrangement links TRBV5-5 to TRBJ1-4, with 7 positions matching TRBD1. The CDR3 length is 19 residues. Trimming at V came to 5 bases and at J to 4 bases, leaving 20 bases not matched to a gene. Germline-derived CDR1 and CDR2 are SGHKS and YYEKEE (reference sequence). The DNA for the CDR3 is TGTGCCAGCAGACACGACAGGGCGAGGACACGGCGGGATAATGAAAAACTGTTTTTT. The encoded protein is CASRHDRARTRRDNEKLFF.

The rearrangement uses TRBV7-8 and TRBJ1-2; the match to TRBD1 covers 7 bases. Looked up from germline, CDR1 is SGHVS and CDR2 is FQNEAQ. There are 14 residues in the CDR3. With V trimmed by 6 bases and J by 2 bases, 6 bases remained unmatched. The CDR3 region has the DNA TGTGCCAGCAGTTTTACGGGACAGAACTATGGCTACACCTTC. Its protein product is CASSFTGQNYGYTF.

V is TRBV29-1 and J is TRBJ2-3, with 8 bases fitting TRBD1. Germline CDR1 SQVTM, CDR2 ANQGSEA. CDR3 length: 13 residues. The junction had 6 bases not matched to a gene; V was cut back by 6 bases and J by 4 bases. CDR3 bases: TGCAGCGTCCAGACAGGGGTCCCAGATACGCAGTATTTT. It specifies CSVQTGVPDTQYF.

Only one count was recorded for this clone. The rearrangement uses TRBV11-2 and TRBJ2-5, with TRBD2 matching over 11 bases. This CDR3 is 15 amino acids long. Trimming at V came to 4 bases and at J to 5 bases, leaving 6 bases not matched to a gene. The germline gives CDR1 SGHAT, CDR2 FQNNGV. The CDR3 DNA reads as TGTGCCAGCAGCTCAGTAGCGGGAGGGGAGGAGACCCAGTACTTC. Protein sequence: CASSSVAGGEETQYF.

This chain links TRBV6-5 with TRBJ2-2; D is possibly TRBD2 (6 bases). The CDR3 length is 15 residues. V was shortened by 2 bases and J by 0 bases, with 7 bases between the two germline ends. Germline CDR1 and CDR2: MNHEY and SVGAGI. The CDR3 protein is CASSYRTTNTGELFF. The CDR3 DNA reads as TGTGCCAGCAGTTACAGGACTACGAACACCGGGGAGCTGTTTTTT.

The chain is built from TRBV5-8 and TRBJ1-2; TRBD1 might be the D (6 bases). Trimming left V 4 bases short and J 5 bases short, with 18 bases between. The CDR3 spans 15 residues. CDR1 is SGHTS and CDR2 is YDEGEE in the germline V gene. The DNA for the CDR3 is TGTGCCAGCAGCGTACTCGGACAGCTAGGATATGGCTACACCTTC. Amino acid sequence: CASSVLGQLGYGYTF. Using reference TRBV5-8 and TRBJ1-2 for the parts outside the CDR3, the full variable domain is EAGVTQSPTHLIKTRGQQATLRCSPISGHTSVYWYQQALGLGLQFLLWYDEGEERNRGNFPPRFSGRQFPNYSSELNVNALELEDSALYLCASSVLGQLGYGYTFGSGTRLTVV.

The genes are TRBV28 and TRBJ2-1, with 12 bases identical to TRBD2. Losses at the gene ends were 5 bases for V and 6 bases for J; bases not matched to a gene: 14. Germline CDR1 and CDR2: MDHEN and SYDVKM. The CDR3 runs 18 residues. The CDR3 protein is CASSTSYWASGRVNEQFF. Written as DNA, the CDR3 is TGTGCCAGCAGTACCTCGTACTGGGCTAGCGGGAGGGTCAATGAGCAGTTCTTC.

This sequence joins TRBV28 and TRBJ2-7, with D unclear. Germline V lookup: CDR1 MDHEN, CDR2 SYDVKM. V lost 3 bases to trimming and J lost 5 bases, with 2 bases between them. The length of the CDR3 is 10 residues. CDR3 DNA sequence: TGTGCCAGCAGTTTTAACGAGCAGTACTTC. Translating it yields CASSFNEQYF.

V is TRBV2 and J is TRBJ2-3, with TRBD2 identical over 10 bases. CDR3 length equals 17 residues. Germline V CDR1 and CDR2: SNHLY, FYNNEI. The V gene end was trimmed by 6 bases and the J gene end by 2 bases; junction bases not matched to a gene: 11. This chain's CDR3 is CASSGVGLAEITDTQYF. In DNA form, the CDR3 reads TGTGCCAGCAGCGGAGTAGGACTAGCGGAGATCACAGATACGCAGTATTTT.

The genes are TRBV9 and TRBJ1-1, with no clear D. Germline V gene lookup returns CDR1 SGDLS and CDR2 YYNGEE. The CDR3 has 16 amino acids. V lost 0 bases and J lost 0, with 12 bases in between. The CDR3 reads CASSVAVGLMNTEAFF. The CDR3 DNA is TGTGCCAGCAGCGTAGCTGTCGGACTAATGAACACTGAAGCTTTCTTT. Filled out from reference TRBV9 and TRBJ1-1, the complete variable domain reads DSGVTQTPKHLITATGQRVTLRCSPRSGDLSVYWYQQSLDQGLQFLIQYYNGEERAKGNILERFSAQQFPDLHSELNLSSLELGDSALYFCASSVAVGLMNTEAFFGQGTRLTVV.

The gene calls are TRBV11-2 and TRBJ1-1; no clear D. Germline-derived CDR1 and CDR2 are SGHAT and FQNNGV. The CDR3 covers 14 residues. The V and J ends lost 5 bases and 3 bases respectively, with 13 bases between them. The CDR3 loop is CASSLRGGDTEAFF. The CDR3 coding sequence is TGTGCCAGCAGCCTGCGAGGCGGGGACACTGAAGCTTTCTTT.

The table lists this clone with a count of one. The chain carries TRBV10-3 and TRBJ1-5, with D hard to call. This CDR3 is built from 15 residues. V lost 2 bases to trimming and J lost 4 bases, with 12 bases between them. Germline CDR1 reads ENHRY; CDR2 reads SYGVKD. In DNA, the CDR3 is TGTGCCATCAGTGAGGAATCGGGAGGTAATCAGCCCCAGCATTTT. This sequence encodes CAISEESGGNQPQHF.

The rearrangement joins TRBV6-6 to TRBJ1-1; TRBD1 agrees at 7 bases. Germline loops: CDR1 MNHNY, CDR2 SVGAGI (reference sequence). V shed 7 bases and J 3 bases; nucleotides not matched to a gene: 5. The CDR3 runs 13 residues. CDR3 protein: CASKGARDTEAFF. The CDR3 coding sequence is TGTGCCAGCAAGGGGGCGCGTGACACTGAAGCTTTCTTT.